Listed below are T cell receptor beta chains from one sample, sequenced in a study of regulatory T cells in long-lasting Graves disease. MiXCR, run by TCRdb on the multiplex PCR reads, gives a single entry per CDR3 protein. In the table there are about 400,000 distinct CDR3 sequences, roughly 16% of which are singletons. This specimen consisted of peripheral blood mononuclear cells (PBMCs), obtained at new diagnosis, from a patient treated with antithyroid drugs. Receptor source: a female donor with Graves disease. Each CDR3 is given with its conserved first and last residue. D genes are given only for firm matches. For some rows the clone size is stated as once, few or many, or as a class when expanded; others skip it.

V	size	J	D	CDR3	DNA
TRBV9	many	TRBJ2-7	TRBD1	CASSPPGTGIYEQYF	TGTGCCAGCAGCCCCCCCGGGACAGGGATTTACGAGCAGTACTTC
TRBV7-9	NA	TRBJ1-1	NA	CASSANRGGAFF	TGTGCCAGCAGCGCGAACCGAGGGGGAGCTTTCTTT
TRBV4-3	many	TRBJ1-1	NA	CASSQVRQRNTEAFF	TGCGCCAGCAGCCAGGTTAGGCAGAGGAACACTGAAGCTTTCTTT
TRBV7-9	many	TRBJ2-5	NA	CASSFPDLETQYF	TGTGCCAGCAGCTTTCCCGATCTGGAGACCCAGTACTTC
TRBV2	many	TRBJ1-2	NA	CASSDGRNYGYTF	TGTGCCAGCAGTGACGGACGGAACTATGGCTACACCTTC
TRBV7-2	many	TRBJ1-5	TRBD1	CASSYTDRGNQPQHF	TGTGCCAGCAGCTACACTGACAGGGGCAATCAGCCCCAGCATTTT
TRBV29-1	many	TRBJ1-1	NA	CSVEEGSEAFF	TGCAGCGTTGAAGAGGGGTCTGAAGCTTTCTTT
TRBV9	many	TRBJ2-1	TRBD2	CASSVGSSGSYEQFF	TGTGCCAGCAGCGTAGGGTCCAGCGGGAGTTATGAGCAGTTCTTC
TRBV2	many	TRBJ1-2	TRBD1	CASSEGGGNGYTF	TGTGCCAGCAGTGAAGGAGGGGGCAATGGCTACACCTTC
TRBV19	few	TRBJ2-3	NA	CASSKKGWSPVGTDTQYF	TGTGCCAGTAGTAAGAAGGGATGGAGCCCCGTTGGCACAGATACGCAGTATTTT
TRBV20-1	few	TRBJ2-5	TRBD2	CSARGRGGGETQYF	TGCAGTGCTAGAGGGCGGGGGGGCGGAGAGACCCAGTACTTC
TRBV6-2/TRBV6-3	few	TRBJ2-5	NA	CASRPSGRETQYF	TGTGCCAGCAGACCAAGTGGCCGAGAGACCCAGTACTTC
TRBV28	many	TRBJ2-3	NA	CASSSTDRPLTDTQCF	TGTGCCAGCAGTTCTACGGACAGACCCCTCACAGATACGCAGTGTTTT
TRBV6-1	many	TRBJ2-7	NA	CASSGSGYTYEQYF	TGTGCCAGCAGTGGTAGTGGGTATACCTACGAGCAGTACTTC
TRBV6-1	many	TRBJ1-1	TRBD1	CASSSFLQGVNTEAFF	TGTGCCAGCAGCTCCTTTTTACAGGGGGTGAACACTGAAGCTTTCTTT